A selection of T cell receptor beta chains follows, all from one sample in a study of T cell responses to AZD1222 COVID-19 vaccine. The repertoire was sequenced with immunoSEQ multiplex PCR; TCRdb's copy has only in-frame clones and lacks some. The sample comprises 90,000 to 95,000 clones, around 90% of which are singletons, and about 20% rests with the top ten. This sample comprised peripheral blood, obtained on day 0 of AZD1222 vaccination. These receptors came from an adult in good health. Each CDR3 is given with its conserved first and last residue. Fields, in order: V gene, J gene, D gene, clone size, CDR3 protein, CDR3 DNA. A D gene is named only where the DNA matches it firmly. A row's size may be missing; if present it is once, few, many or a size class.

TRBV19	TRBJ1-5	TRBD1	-	CATTGVNNQPQHF	TGTGCCACCACAGGGGTAAACAATCAGCCCCAGCATTTT
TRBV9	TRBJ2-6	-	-	CASSATPGVAGANVLTF	TGTGCCAGCAGCGCAACCCCCGGCGTAGCTGGGGCCAACGTCCTGACTTTC
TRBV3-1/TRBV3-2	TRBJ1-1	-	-	CASRNTDTLLNTEAFF	TGTGCCAGCAGGAATACCGACACACTACTGAACACTGAAGCTTTCTTT
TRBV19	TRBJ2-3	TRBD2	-	CASSIASGGTAEDTQYF	TGTGCCAGTAGTATTGCGAGCGGGGGTACCGCCGAGGATACGCAGTATTTT
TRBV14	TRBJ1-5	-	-	CASSQENNQPQHF	TGTGCCAGCAGCCAAGAGAACAATCAGCCCCAGCATTTT
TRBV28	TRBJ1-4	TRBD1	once	CASSRTGGGEKLFF	TGTGCCAGCAGTAGGACAGGGGGCGGTGAAAAACTGTTTTTT
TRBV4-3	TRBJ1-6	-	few	CASSQGHYNSPLHF	TGCGCCAGCAGCCAGGGGCACTATAATTCACCCCTCCACTTT
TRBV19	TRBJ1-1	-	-	CASASQGFYTEAFF	TGTGCCAGTGCCAGTCAGGGGTTCTACACTGAAGCTTTCTTT
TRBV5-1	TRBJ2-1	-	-	CASSLPADEQFF	TGCGCCAGCTCCCTTCCGGCGGATGAGCAGTTCTTC
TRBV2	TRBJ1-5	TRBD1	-	CASSEGTVDQPQHF	TGTGCCAGCAGTGAGGGGACAGTTGATCAGCCCCAGCATTTT
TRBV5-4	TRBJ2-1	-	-	CASSRQGGEYEQFF	TGTGCCAGCAGCCGGCAGGGGGGGGAGTATGAGCAGTTCTTC
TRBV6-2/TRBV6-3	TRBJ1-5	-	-	CASSYSIDPEFNQPQHF	TGTGCCAGCAGTTACTCGATTGACCCTGAGTTTAATCAGCCCCAGCATTTT
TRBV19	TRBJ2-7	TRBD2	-	CASRLAGANSYEQYF	TGTGCCAGTAGGTTAGCGGGGGCGAACTCCTACGAGCAGTACTTC
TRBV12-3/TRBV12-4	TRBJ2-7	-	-	CASSTNREGEQYF	TGTGCCAGCAGTACAAACAGGGAGGGCGAGCAGTACTTC
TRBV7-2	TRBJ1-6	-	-	CASSPTVNSSPLHF	TGTGCCAGCAGCCCGACAGTGAACAGTTCACCCCTCCACTTT
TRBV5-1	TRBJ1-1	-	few	CASSLIRGGTEAFF	TGCGCCAGCAGCTTGATTAGGGGCGGGACTGAAGCTTTCTTT
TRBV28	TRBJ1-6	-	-	CASSPETVNSPLHF	TGTGCCAGCAGCCCAGAGACAGTGAATTCACCCCTCCACTTT
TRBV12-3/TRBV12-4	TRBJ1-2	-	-	CASSLAKSGGYTF	TGTGCCAGCAGTTTAGCGAAATCAGGGGGCTACACCTTC
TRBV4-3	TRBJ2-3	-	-	CASSQTGVSPTDTQYF	TGCGCCAGCAGCCAGACCGGAGTATCCCCCACAGATACGCAGTATTTT
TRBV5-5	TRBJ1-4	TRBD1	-	CASSWTGDEKLFF	TGTGCCAGCAGCTGGACAGGGGATGAAAAACTGTTTTTT
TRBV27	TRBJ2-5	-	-	CASSLRAGWSLRETQYF	TGTGCCAGCAGTTTACGGGCAGGGTGGTCCCTGAGAGAGACCCAGTACTTC
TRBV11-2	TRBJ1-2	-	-	CASSLSTANYGYTF	TGTGCCAGCAGCTTATCCACAGCTAACTATGGCTACACCTTC
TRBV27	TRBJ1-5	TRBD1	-	CASSPHPPRQGAQPQHF	TGTGCCAGCAGTCCCCATCCGCCCCGGCAGGGGGCTCAGCCCCAGCATTTT
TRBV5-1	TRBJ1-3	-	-	CASSSAGTGNTIYF	TGCGCCAGCAGCTCCGCCGGGACTGGAAACACCATATATTTT
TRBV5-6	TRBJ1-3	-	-	CASSPTVSGNTIYF	TGTGCCAGCAGCCCCACAGTCTCTGGAAACACCATATATTTT
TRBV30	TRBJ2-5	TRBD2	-	CAWTPGLAEETQYF	TGTGCCTGGACCCCGGGCCTAGCGGAAGAGACCCAGTACTTC
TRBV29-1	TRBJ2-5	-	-	CSVDLLLQETQYF	TGCAGCGTTGACCTTTTACTACAAGAGACCCAGTACTTC
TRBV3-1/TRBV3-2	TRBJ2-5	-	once	CASSPRQSQETQYF	TGTGCCAGCAGCCCTCGGCAGTCCCAAGAGACCCAGTACTTC
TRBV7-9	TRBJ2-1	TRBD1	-	CASTLGRTGGAYEQFF	TGTGCCAGCACCTTGGGGAGGACAGGGGGCGCTTATGAGCAGTTCTTC
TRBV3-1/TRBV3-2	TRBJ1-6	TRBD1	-	CASSQGNRGGGNSPLHF	TGTGCCAGCAGCCAGGGAAACAGGGGAGGAGGGAATTCACCCCTCCACTTT
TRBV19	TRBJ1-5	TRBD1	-	CASSPTDRGGSNQPQHF	TGTGCCAGTAGTCCAACGGACAGGGGCGGATCAAATCAGCCCCAGCATTTT
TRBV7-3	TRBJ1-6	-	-	CASSPRPSSYNSPLHF	TGTGCCAGCAGCCCAAGACCGAGCTCCTATAATTCACCCCTCCACTTT
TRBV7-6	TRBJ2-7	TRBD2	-	CASSLVAGSSYEQYF	TGTGCCAGCAGCTTAGTAGCGGGGTCGTCCTACGAGCAGTACTTC
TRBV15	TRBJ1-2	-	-	CATSRGQGGGYTF	TGTGCCACCAGCAGAGGGCAGGGTGGAGGCTACACCTTC
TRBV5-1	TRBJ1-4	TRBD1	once	CASSGDSSREKLFF	TGCGCCAGCAGCGGGGACAGTTCGCGGGAAAAACTGTTTTTT
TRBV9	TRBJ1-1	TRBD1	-	CASTRTGSGGGMNTEAFF	TGTGCCAGCACCAGGACAGGGAGTGGGGGAGGGATGAACACTGAAGCTTTCTTT
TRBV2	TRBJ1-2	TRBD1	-	CASCGTGPFYGYTF	TGTGCCAGCTGCGGGACAGGGCCTTTCTATGGCTACACCTTC
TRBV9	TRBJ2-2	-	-	CASSVEQGAGPGELFF	TGTGCCAGCAGCGTAGAACAAGGGGCAGGGCCCGGGGAGCTGTTTTTT